This T cell receptor (beta chain) emerged from a study of neurological immune-mediated disorders. Points from the study as a whole: No expanded-clone CDR3 amino acid sequence recurred across subjects, suggesting private TCR-beta repertoires.

TCRdb re-analysed the 5' RACE reads in MiXCR, keeping a single row per CDR3 protein. Of some 29,000 distinct CDR3 sequences in the sample, less than 15% are singletons; the top ten hold approximately 7.8%. The CDR3 contains 14 residues. CDR1 and CDR2 (germline): LGHDT, YNNKEL (reference sequence). The germline V and J ends were trimmed by 2 bases and 8 bases, with 13 bases remaining between them. Source material was 2 million unsorted PBMCs, stored at -80 °C in RNAlater. This clonotype has at least ten counts. Its specificity is not known. This sequence originates from a man between 60 and 75 years old in good health. V and J are TRBV3-1 and TRBJ2-1, with no clear D. What was sequenced was PBMCs. CDR3 protein: CASSQTLGWYEQFF. As DNA, the CDR3 is TGTGCCAGCAGCCAAACTCTGGGTTGGTATGAGCAGTTCTTC.